This is a list of T cell receptor beta chains from one sample in a study of OX40 agonist ivuxolimab in advanced cancers. The method was immunoSEQ multiplex PCR; TCRdb's version includes in-frame clones alone and lacks a portion of them. The repertoire holds tens of thousands of clones, with 65% to 90% as singletons. The input for sequencing was CD4+ or CD8+ T cells sorted from blood, taken in a trial of the OX40 agonist ivuxolimab. Every receptor here comes from an adult with an advanced solid tumor such as melanoma, head and neck, liver or kidney cancer. Each CDR3 is given with its conserved first and last residue. Fields, in order: D gene, J gene, clone size, V gene, CDR3 DNA, CDR3 protein. A D gene is named only where the DNA matches it firmly. The size of a clone is reported for some rows only, either as once, few or many, or as a class for expanded clones.

d_gene: TRBD1
j_gene: TRBJ1-2
abundance: -
v_gene: TRBV7-9
CDR3nt: TGTGCCAGCAGCCGAGGAGACAGGGCCGTACACTATGGCTACACCTTC
CDR3aa: CASSRGDRAVHYGYTF

d_gene: -
j_gene: TRBJ1-1
abundance: -
v_gene: TRBV7-9
CDR3nt: TGTGCCAGCAGCTCCCCCGGTTACATGAGCACTGAAGCTTTCTTT
CDR3aa: CASSSPGYMSTEAFF

d_gene: -
j_gene: TRBJ2-7
abundance: once
v_gene: TRBV28
CDR3nt: TGTGCCAGCAGTCCCTACAGAGAGCAGTACTTC
CDR3aa: CASSPYREQYF

d_gene: -
j_gene: TRBJ2-1
abundance: -
v_gene: TRBV15
CDR3nt: TGTGCCACCAGCAGAGACCGGCTCAGGGAGGGGGAGGGTGAGCAGTTCTTC
CDR3aa: CATSRDRLREGEGEQFF

d_gene: -
j_gene: TRBJ1-3
abundance: -
v_gene: TRBV21-1
CDR3nt: TGTGCCAGCAGCAAAGGAGCAGGGGGCTGCTCTGGAAACACCATATATTTT
CDR3aa: CASSKGAGGCSGNTIYF

d_gene: -
j_gene: TRBJ2-5
abundance: once
v_gene: TRBV7-6
CDR3nt: TGTGCCAGCAGCCCCTTCGGGGAGACCCAGTACTTC
CDR3aa: CASSPFGETQYF

d_gene: TRBD2
j_gene: TRBJ2-7
abundance: -
v_gene: TRBV7-8
CDR3nt: TGTGCCAGCAGCTTCGATGCTAGCGGGAGGTTCGAGCAGTACTTC
CDR3aa: CASSFDASGRFEQYF

d_gene: -
j_gene: TRBJ2-7
abundance: -
v_gene: TRBV5-5
CDR3nt: TGTGCCAGCAGCTTGGCCGTGGCAGAAGAAATCGTCTCCGAGCAGTACTTC
CDR3aa: CASSLAVAEEIVSEQYF

d_gene: -
j_gene: TRBJ2-7
abundance: -
v_gene: TRBV5-6
CDR3nt: TGTGCCAGCAGCTTGCTGCCCTACGAGCAGTACTTC
CDR3aa: CASSLLPYEQYF

d_gene: TRBD1
j_gene: TRBJ2-7
abundance: -
v_gene: TRBV5-4
CDR3nt: TGTGCCAGCAGCTTGTTAGGACAGGGCTACGAGCAGTACTTC
CDR3aa: CASSLLGQGYEQYF

d_gene: TRBD2
j_gene: TRBJ2-7
abundance: -
v_gene: TRBV14
CDR3nt: TGTGCCAGCAGCCAAGATTCCAGCGGGGACTACGAGCAGTACTTC
CDR3aa: CASSQDSSGDYEQYF

d_gene: -
j_gene: TRBJ1-2
abundance: -
v_gene: TRBV5-6
CDR3nt: TGTGCCAGCAGCTCAGGCAACTATGGCTACACCTTC
CDR3aa: CASSSGNYGYTF

d_gene: TRBD2
j_gene: TRBJ2-1
abundance: -
v_gene: TRBV7-9
CDR3nt: TGTGCCAGCAGCCATCTACCACGGACTAGCGGGAAGGGACATGAGCAGTTCTTC
CDR3aa: CASSHLPRTSGKGHEQFF

d_gene: -
j_gene: TRBJ1-2
abundance: -
v_gene: TRBV7-9
CDR3nt: TGTGCCAGCAGCTATGACAGCGGAACCCTCTATGGCTACACCTTC
CDR3aa: CASSYDSGTLYGYTF

d_gene: -
j_gene: TRBJ2-7
abundance: -
v_gene: TRBV7-3
CDR3nt: TGTGCCAGCAGCTTAGGACCATCCTACGAGCAGTACTTC
CDR3aa: CASSLGPSYEQYF

d_gene: -
j_gene: TRBJ2-7
abundance: -
v_gene: TRBV7-7
CDR3nt: TGTGCTAGCAGCTTTGGGCCCTCCTACGAGCAGTACTTC
CDR3aa: CASSFGPSYEQYF

d_gene: -
j_gene: TRBJ2-1
abundance: -
v_gene: TRBV7-9
CDR3nt: TGTGCCAGCAGCCAAGTGAATGAGCAGTTCTTC
CDR3aa: CASSQVNEQFF

d_gene: -
j_gene: TRBJ2-7
abundance: -
v_gene: TRBV14
CDR3nt: TGTGCCAGCAGCCAAGGACAGGTTTTCTACGAGCAGTACTTC
CDR3aa: CASSQGQVFYEQYF

d_gene: -
j_gene: TRBJ2-7
abundance: -
v_gene: TRBV7-9
CDR3nt: TGTGCCAGCAGCTTCCACCTACGGGTGGGGGGCTACGAGCAGTACTTC
CDR3aa: CASSFHLRVGGYEQYF

d_gene: TRBD1
j_gene: TRBJ2-5
abundance: -
v_gene: TRBV7-7
CDR3nt: TGTGCTAGCAGCCCATGGGACAGGGAAGGCGAGACCCAGTACTTC
CDR3aa: CASSPWDREGETQYF

d_gene: -
j_gene: TRBJ1-3
abundance: -
v_gene: TRBV28
CDR3nt: TGTGCCAGCAGTGACAGCAGCTCTGGAAACACCATATATTTT
CDR3aa: CASSDSSSGNTIYF

d_gene: -
j_gene: TRBJ2-3
abundance: -
v_gene: TRBV5-6
CDR3nt: TGTGCCAGCAGCACCTTAAAACTGGGCGGGACAGATCCAGATACGCAGTATTTT
CDR3aa: CASSTLKLGGTDPDTQYF

d_gene: TRBD2
j_gene: TRBJ2-7
abundance: once
v_gene: TRBV7-2
CDR3nt: TGTGCCAGCAGCTTTCGGGGGGAAGGCGAGCAGTACTTC
CDR3aa: CASSFRGEGEQYF

d_gene: TRBD1
j_gene: TRBJ1-1
abundance: -
v_gene: TRBV5-1
CDR3nt: TGCGCCAGCAGCTTGTTCTGGCAGGGGGCCAGAAATCGAGACACTGAAGCTTTCTTT
CDR3aa: CASSLFWQGARNRDTEAFF

d_gene: TRBD2
j_gene: TRBJ2-3
abundance: -
v_gene: TRBV9
CDR3nt: TGTGCCAGCAGCGTAGCTACTAGCGGGACCACAGATACGCAGTATTTT
CDR3aa: CASSVATSGTTDTQYF

d_gene: -
j_gene: TRBJ2-7
abundance: -
v_gene: TRBV27
CDR3nt: TGTGCCAGCAGTTTGGGGACCCCCTACGAGCAGTACTTC
CDR3aa: CASSLGTPYEQYF

d_gene: -
j_gene: TRBJ2-7
abundance: -
v_gene: TRBV7-9
CDR3nt: TGTGCCAGCAGCTTGGGCCATTCCTACGAGCAGTACTTC
CDR3aa: CASSLGHSYEQYF